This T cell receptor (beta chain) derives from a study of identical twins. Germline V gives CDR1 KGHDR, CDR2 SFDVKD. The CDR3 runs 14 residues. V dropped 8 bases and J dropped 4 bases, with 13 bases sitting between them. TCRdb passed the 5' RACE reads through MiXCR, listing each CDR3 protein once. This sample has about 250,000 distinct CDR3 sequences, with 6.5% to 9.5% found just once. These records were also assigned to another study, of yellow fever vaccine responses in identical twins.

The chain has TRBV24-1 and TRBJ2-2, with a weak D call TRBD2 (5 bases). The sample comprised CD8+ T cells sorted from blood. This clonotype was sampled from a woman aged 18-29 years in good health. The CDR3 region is CATMGWESTGELFF. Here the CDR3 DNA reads TGTGCCACCATGGGTTGGGAGAGCACCGGGGAGCTGTTTTTT.